This paragraph covers one TCR beta chain sequence. The record originates from a study of blood T cell repertoires in COVID-19. Study details: COVID-19 samples collected from the United States, Italy and Spain covered acute and convalescent phases. Sources were T cells, B-cell-depleted T cells, or PBMCs; the material itself was cDNA or gDNA.

In the original workflow: Estimates of nucleated cell counts were drawn from the amplification of reference gene primers. Assay: immunoSEQ multiplex PCR; the TCRdb copy retains only in-frame clones and omits some. V and J calls and clone size are given by that table; D and trimming were obtained from the DNA. The sample contains hundreds of thousands of clones, about 83% of which appear only once. The CDR3 spans 16 residues. From germline, CDR1 is SEHNR and CDR2 FQNEAQ (reference sequence). V dropped 4 bases and J dropped 6; count of bases not matched to a gene: 10. The chain joins TRBV7-9 to TRBJ2-2; 8 nucleotides agree with TRBD1. Sequenced: peripheral blood. This sequence originates from a middle-aged woman with active or convalescent COVID-19. The CDR3 region is CASSSHAGTGPGELFF. The CDR3 DNA sequence: TGTGCCAGCAGCTCCCATGCCGGGACAGGTCCCGGGGAGCTGTTTTTT.